Presented here are 7 T cell receptor beta chains from one specimen sequenced in a study of tumor-infiltrating lymphocytes in glioblastoma multiforme. TCR beta libraries were built from RNA through three nested multiplex PCR rounds using modified ARM-PCR. In TCRdb, the multiplex PCR reads were re-called with MiXCR into one record per CDR3 protein. The sample yields around 8,800 distinct CDR3 sequences, roughly 69% seen once. The sequenced material came from brain tumor tissue. These receptors all stem from a male donor with glioblastoma.

Only a few counts were recorded for this clonotype. The CDR3 here is CSARDPGTGNYYGYTF. The CDR3 DNA is TGCAGTGCTAGAGATCCCGGGACAGGCAATTACTATGGCTACACCTTC. The V and J genes are TRBV20-1 and TRBJ1-2, with 8 bases matching TRBD1. Germline lookup yields CDR1 DFQATT and CDR2 SNEGSKA (reference sequence). The CDR3 consists of 16 residues. V lost 0 bases, J lost 3 bases, and 9 bases stayed unmatched.

V usage is TRBV12-3 or TRBV12-4 and J usage is TRBJ2-5; D is unclear. The CDR3 length is 14 residues. V shed 2 bases and J shed 7 bases, with 14 bases lying between them. The CDR3 DNA follows: TGTGCCAGCAGTTTATCGGTAGACTCCCGGACCCAGTACTTC. This gives the protein CASSLSVDSRTQYF.

This chain connects TRBV4-2 to TRBJ1-1; 8 bases line up with TRBD1. CDR1 and CDR2 (germline): LGHNA, YNFKEQ. CDR3 length: 16 residues. Trimming took 3 bases from V and 5 from J; bases not matched to a gene: 11. The CDR3 sequence is CASSQSQGRGRTEAFF. In nucleotides, the CDR3 is TGTGCCAGCAGCCAGTCTCAGGGCAGGGGGCGGACTGAAGCTTTCTTT.

V gene TRBV6-5 combines with J gene TRBJ2-3; 8 bases match TRBD2. This CDR3 has 20 residues. CDR1 MNHEY and CDR2 SVGAGI come from the germline V gene. With V trimmed by 6 bases and J by 2 bases, 22 bases remained unmatched. The CDR3 DNA is TGTGCCAGCAGCCACCCGGGCGACGAGTCCAGCGGGAGAGTCACAGATACGCAGTATTTT. This codes for CASSHPGDESSGRVTDTQYF.

This sequence joins TRBV20-1 and TRBJ2-7; TRBD2 matches 12 bases. Germline V gene lookup returns CDR1 DFQATT and CDR2 SNEGSKA (reference sequence). The CDR3 has 16 amino acids. J was trimmed by 5 bases and V by 1 base; bases with no gene match: 9. DNA of the CDR3: TGCAGTGCTAGAGTTCGTCGGACTAGCGGGAAAAACGAGCAGTACTTC. Its protein is CSARVRRTSGKNEQYF.

The chain combines TRBV12-3 or TRBV12-4 with TRBJ2-1; D is unresolved. The CDR3 spans 11 residues. The CDR3 bases are TGTGCTGCAACGCGTTACAATGAGCAGTTCTTC. Its protein is CAATRYNEQFF.

This clonotype was seen a handful of times. The chain has TRBV20-1 and TRBJ2-4; D tentatively fits TRBD1 or TRBD2 (5 bases each). The CDR3 has 13 residues. The V gene's germline CDR1 is DFQATT and CDR2 SNEGSKA (reference sequence). V lost 6 bases to trimming and J lost 6 bases, with 15 bases between them. CDR3 amino acids: CSAPRDGGNIQYF. The CDR3 nucleotides read TGCAGTGCCCCTCGGGACGGCGGAAACATTCAGTACTTC.